This TCR beta chain was sequenced during a study of blood T cell repertoires in COVID-19. In the authors' workflow: Amplification from reference gene primers served as the basis for estimated nucleated cell counts. Repertoires were generated with immunoSEQ multiplex PCR, while TCRdb's copy carries only in-frame clones and drops some. The V and J calls and clone size come from that table; D and trimming were worked out from the DNA. The sample includes approximately 170,000 clones, approximately 86% of them seen just once. The sequence was obtained from an elderly woman with COVID-19, enrolled during active disease. The material sequenced was peripheral blood.

CDR3 nucleotide sequence: TGCGCCAGCAGCCAGGGAGTGGGTAGGCCAGACACCATATATTTT. Translated: CASSQGVGRPDTIYF. V is TRBV4-1 and J is TRBJ1-3; D remains unclear. The CDR3 covers 15 residues. Germline CDR1 reads MGHRA; CDR2 reads YSYEKL. V gave up 3 bases and J gave up 8 bases, with 17 bases separating them.